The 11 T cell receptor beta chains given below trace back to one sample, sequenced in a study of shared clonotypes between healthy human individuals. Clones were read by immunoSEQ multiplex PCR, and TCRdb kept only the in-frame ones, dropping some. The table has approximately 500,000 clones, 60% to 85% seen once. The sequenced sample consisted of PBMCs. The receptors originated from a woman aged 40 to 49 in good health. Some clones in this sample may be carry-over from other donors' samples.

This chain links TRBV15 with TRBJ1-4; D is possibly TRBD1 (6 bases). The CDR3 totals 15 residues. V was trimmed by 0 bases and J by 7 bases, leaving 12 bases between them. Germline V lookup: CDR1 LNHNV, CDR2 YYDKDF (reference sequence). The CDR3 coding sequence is TGTGCCACCAGCAGAGACCGGGACACCGGTGAAAAACTGTTTTTT. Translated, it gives CATSRDRDTGEKLFF.

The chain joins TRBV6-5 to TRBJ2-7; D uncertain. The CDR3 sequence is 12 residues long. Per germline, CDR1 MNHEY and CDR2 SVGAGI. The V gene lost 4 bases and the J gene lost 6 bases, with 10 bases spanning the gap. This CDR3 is CASSFRLGEQYF. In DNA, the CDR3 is TGTGCCAGCAGTTTCAGGCTGGGCGAGCAGTACTTC.

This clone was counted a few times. The CDR3 DNA reads as TGTGCCATCAGTAAGGACAGGGGGACTGAAGCTTTCTTT. This encodes CAISKDRGTEAFF. The chain has TRBV10-3 and TRBJ1-1, with 10 bases identical to TRBD1. CDR1 and CDR2 (germline): ENHRY, SYGVKD. J was trimmed by 5 bases and V by 5 bases; bases with no gene match: 2. The CDR3 length is 13 residues.

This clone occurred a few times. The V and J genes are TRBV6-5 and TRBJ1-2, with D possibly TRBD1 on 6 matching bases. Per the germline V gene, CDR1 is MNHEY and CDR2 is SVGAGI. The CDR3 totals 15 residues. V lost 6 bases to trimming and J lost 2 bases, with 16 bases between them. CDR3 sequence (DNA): TGTGCCAGCAGCCCACAGGGAACCGTAAACTATGGCTACACCTTC. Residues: CASSPQGTVNYGYTF.

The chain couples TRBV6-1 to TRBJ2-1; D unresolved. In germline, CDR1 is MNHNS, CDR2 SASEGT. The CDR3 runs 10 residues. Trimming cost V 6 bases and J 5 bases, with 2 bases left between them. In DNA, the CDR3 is TGTGCCAGCAGAAACAATGAGCAGTTCTTC. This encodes CASRNNEQFF.

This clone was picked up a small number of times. The CDR3 spells CASSLRQAPQETQYF. CDR3 nucleotides: TGTGCCAGCAGCCTAAGACAGGCCCCACAAGAGACCCAGTACTTC. The V call is TRBV4-2, the J call TRBJ2-5, with a tentative D call TRBD1 (6 bases). The CDR3 consists of 15 residues. Trimming took off 4 bases at V and 2 bases at J, with 14 bases between the two ends. Germline V lookup: CDR1 LGHNA, CDR2 YNFKEQ.

CDR3 nucleotide sequence: TGTGCCAGCAGCGAGGGACAGGACACTGAAGCTTTCTTT. It translates to CASSEGQDTEAFF. V gene TRBV9 combines with J gene TRBJ1-1; 8 bases are a match to TRBD1. V shed 3 bases, J shed 3 bases, and the junction held 1 base outside the gene matches. This CDR3 has 13 residues. Germline values: CDR1 SGDLS, CDR2 YYNGEE.

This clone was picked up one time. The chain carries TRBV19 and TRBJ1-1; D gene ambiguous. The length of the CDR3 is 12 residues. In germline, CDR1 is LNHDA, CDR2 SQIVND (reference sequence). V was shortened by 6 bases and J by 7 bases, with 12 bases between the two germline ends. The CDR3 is CASSETQYEAFF. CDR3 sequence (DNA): TGTGCCAGTAGCGAGACACAATATGAAGCTTTCTTT.

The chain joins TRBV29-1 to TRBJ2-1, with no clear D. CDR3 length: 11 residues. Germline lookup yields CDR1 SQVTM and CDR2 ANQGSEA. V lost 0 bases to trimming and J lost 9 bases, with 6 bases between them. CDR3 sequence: CSVEDTAEQFF. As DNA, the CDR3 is TGCAGCGTTGAAGATACCGCTGAGCAGTTCTTC.

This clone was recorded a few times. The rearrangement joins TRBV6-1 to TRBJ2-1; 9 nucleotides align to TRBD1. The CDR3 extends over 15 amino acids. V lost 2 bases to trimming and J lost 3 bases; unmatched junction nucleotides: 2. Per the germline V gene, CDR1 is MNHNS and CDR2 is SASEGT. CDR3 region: CASSEQGQGYNEQFF. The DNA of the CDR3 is TGTGCCAGCAGTGAACAGGGACAGGGCTACAATGAGCAGTTCTTC.

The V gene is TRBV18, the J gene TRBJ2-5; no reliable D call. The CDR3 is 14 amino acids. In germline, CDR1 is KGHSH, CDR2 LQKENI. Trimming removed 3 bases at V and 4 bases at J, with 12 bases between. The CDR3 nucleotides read TGTGCCAGCTCACCTGGGCTGGGAAGAGAGACCCAGTACTTC. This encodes CASSPGLGRETQYF.